This entry is about one T cell receptor (beta chain). A few counts support this clonotype. Its binding antigen is unknown. Base qualities are not provided; no much larger clone lies one nucleotide away. This specimen comes from a study of T-cell reconstitution after alpha-beta-depleted transplantation in children (dated by TCRdb to between 2015 and 2016). In the study overall: Using TCR repertoire profiling, the study followed T-cell immune reconstitution in a quantitative way in children after TCRalphabeta/CD19-depleted allogeneic hematopoietic cell transplantation. The paper's findings and limits, for the study overall: The frequencies of hyperexpanded clones fell over the following months, and after one year, T-cell counts and TCRbeta diversity were mostly attributed to newly produced T cells. The apparently early recovery of alphabetaT-cell counts about two months after transplant reportedly depended on only several hundred rapidly expanded clones that came from non-depleted graft cells. In some patients, high TCRbeta diversity at day 60 was attributed to recipient T cells and intrathymic progenitors that had survived conditioning.

According to the study, the label for this sample's treatment or condition signals: allogeneic hematopoietic cell transplantation with graft depleted of TCRalphabeta T cells and CD19 B cells. The transplant recipients were children given TCRalphabeta/CD19-depleted allogeneic hematopoietic cell grafts. Library method: PCR. Sequenced on an Illumina HiSeq 2500. To normalize quantification of the TCRbeta repertoire, the TCR libraries were built with molecular barcoding that relied on unique molecular identifiers. Clones were called with MiXCR by TCRdb after fastp trimmed the public reads at Q25, and only in-frame beta chains were retained. Each record represents a unique CDR3 protein, reported with the most common genes and DNA among its rows. Recorded for this sample are 150,000 to 200,000 distinct CDR3 sequences; about 6% of them occurred a single time. About 4.4% of the sample is in the top ten clones.

This sequence originates from a girl in the first two years of life with combined immunodeficiency, due to receive a stem cell transplant. Material: PBMCs, obtained before TCRalphabeta/CD19-depleted stem cell transplant.

The CDR3 sequence is CASSPGGGINEQYF. At the DNA level, the sequence is TGTGCCAGCAGTCCGGGGGGAGGGATCAACGAGCAGTACTTC. The chain is assembled from TRBV27 and TRBJ2-7, and 7 bases in between align with TRBD2. The germline V gene (reference sequence) specifies MNHEY as CDR1 and SMNVEV as CDR2. Clipping removes 5 bases from V and 5 bases from J, with 9 as the unmatched junction base count. CDR3 length: 14 amino acids, cysteine to phenylalanine. The only DNA kept is the CDR3, 42 bases in frame from the first base.